This TCR beta chain originates from a study of blood T cell repertoires in COVID-19. The CDR3 is made up of 16 amino acids. Germline V gene lookup returns CDR1 KGHSH and CDR2 LQKENI. V shed 3 bases, J shed 2 bases, and the junction held 5 bases outside the gene matches. Profiled with immunoSEQ multiplex PCR; TCRdb holds only in-frame clones, not every one. This sample has about 430,000 clones, with approximately 88% found just once. The clonotype was recovered from a woman in her 30s with acute COVID-19. Sequencing used PBMCs or T cells enriched from blood (not recorded which). V gene TRBV18 combines with J gene TRBJ1-5; 9 bases line up with TRBD1. The CDR3 sequence is CASSPGTGSGNQPQHF. CDR3 DNA: TGTGCCAGCTCACCCGGGACAGGGAGTGGCAATCAGCCCCAGCATTTT.